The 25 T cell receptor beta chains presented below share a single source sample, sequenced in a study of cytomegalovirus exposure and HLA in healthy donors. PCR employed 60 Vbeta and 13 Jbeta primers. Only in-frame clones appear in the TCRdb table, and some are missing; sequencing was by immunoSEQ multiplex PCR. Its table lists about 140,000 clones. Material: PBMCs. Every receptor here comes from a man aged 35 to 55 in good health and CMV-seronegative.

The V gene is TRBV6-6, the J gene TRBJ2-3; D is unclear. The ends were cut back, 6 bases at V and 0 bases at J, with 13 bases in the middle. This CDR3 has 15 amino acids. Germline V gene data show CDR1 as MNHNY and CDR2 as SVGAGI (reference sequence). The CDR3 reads CASSLFDSSTDTQYF. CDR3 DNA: TGTGCCAGCAGCTTATTCGATAGCAGCACAGATACGCAGTATTTT.

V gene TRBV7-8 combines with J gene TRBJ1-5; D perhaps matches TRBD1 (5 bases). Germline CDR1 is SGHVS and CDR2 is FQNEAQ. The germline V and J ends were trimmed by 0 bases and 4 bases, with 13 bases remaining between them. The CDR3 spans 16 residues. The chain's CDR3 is CASSLAGRGNNQPQHF. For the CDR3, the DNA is TGTGCCAGCAGCTTAGCGGGGCGGGGTAATAATCAGCCCCAGCATTTT.

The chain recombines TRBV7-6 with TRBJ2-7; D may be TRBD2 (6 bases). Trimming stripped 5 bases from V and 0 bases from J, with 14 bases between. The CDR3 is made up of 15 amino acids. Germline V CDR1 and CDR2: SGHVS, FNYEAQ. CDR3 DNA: TGTGCCAGCAGCCCGGGGGTAGCGAGCTCCTACGAGCAGTACTTC. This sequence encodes CASSPGVASSYEQYF.

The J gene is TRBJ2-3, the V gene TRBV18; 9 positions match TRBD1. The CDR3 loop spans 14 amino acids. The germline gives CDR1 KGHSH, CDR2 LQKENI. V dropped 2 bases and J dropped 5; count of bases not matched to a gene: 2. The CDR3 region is CASSPGTGIDTQYF. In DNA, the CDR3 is TGTGCCAGCTCACCAGGGACAGGGATAGATACGCAGTATTTT.

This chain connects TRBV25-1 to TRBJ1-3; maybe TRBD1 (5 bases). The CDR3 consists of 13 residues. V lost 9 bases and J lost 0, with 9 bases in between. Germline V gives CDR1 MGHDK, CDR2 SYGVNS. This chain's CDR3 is CASGGVSGNTIYF. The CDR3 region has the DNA TGTGCCAGTGGGGGGGTCTCTGGAAACACCATATATTTT.

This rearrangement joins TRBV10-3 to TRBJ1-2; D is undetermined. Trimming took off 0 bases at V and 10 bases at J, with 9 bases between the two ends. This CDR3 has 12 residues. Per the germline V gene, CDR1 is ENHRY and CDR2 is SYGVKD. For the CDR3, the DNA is TGTGCCATCAGTGAGTCGGCGGCAGTCTACACCTTC. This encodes CAISESAAVYTF.

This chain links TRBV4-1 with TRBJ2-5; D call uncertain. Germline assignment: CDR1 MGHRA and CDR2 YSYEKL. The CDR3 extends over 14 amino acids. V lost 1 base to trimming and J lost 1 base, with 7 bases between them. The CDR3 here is CASSQVELQETQYF. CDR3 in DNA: TGCGCCAGCAGCCAAGTCGAACTCCAAGAGACCCAGTACTTC.

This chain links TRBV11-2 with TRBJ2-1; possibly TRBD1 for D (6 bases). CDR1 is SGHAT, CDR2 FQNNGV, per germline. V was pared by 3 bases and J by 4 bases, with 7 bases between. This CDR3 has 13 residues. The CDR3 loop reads CASSLDSYNEQFF. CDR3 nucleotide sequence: TGTGCCAGCAGCTTGGACAGTTACAATGAGCAGTTCTTC. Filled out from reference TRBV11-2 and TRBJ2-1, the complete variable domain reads EAGVAQSPRYKIIEKRQSVAFWCNPISGHATLYWYQQILGQGPKLLIQFQNNGVVDDSQLPKDRFSAERLKGVDSTLKIQPAKLEDSAVYLCASSLDSYNEQFFGPGTRLTVL.

The CDR3 sequence: CASSRGTGSETQYF. DNA of the CDR3: TGTGCCAGCAGTCGAGGGACAGGGTCAGAGACCCAGTACTTC. This rearrangement joins TRBV6-5 to TRBJ2-5, with 9 positions matching TRBD1. The V gene's germline CDR1 is MNHEY and CDR2 SVGAGI. The CDR3 sequence is 14 residues long. Trimming at V came to 5 bases and at J to 4 bases, leaving 5 bases not matched to a gene.

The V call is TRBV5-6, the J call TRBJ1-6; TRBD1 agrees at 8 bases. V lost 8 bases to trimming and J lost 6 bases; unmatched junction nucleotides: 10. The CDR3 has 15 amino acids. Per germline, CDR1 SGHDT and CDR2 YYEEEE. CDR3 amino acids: CASKLGTGLNSPLHF. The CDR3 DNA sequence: TGTGCCAGTAAGCTTGGGACAGGACTTAATTCACCCCTCCACTTT.

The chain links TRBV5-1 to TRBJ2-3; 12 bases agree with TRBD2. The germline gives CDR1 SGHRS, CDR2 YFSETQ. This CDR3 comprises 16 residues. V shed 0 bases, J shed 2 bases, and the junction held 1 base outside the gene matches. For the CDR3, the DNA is TGCGCCAGCAGCTTGGGACTAGCGGGGGTCACAGATACGCAGTATTTT. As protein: CASSLGLAGVTDTQYF.

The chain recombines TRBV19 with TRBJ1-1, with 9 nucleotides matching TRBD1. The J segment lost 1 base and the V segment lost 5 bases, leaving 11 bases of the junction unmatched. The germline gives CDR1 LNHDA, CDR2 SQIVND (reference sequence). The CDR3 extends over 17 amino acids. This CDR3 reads CASSLGQGQGSNTEAFF. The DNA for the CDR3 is TGTGCCAGTAGTTTGGGACAGGGACAAGGATCGAACACTGAAGCTTTCTTT.

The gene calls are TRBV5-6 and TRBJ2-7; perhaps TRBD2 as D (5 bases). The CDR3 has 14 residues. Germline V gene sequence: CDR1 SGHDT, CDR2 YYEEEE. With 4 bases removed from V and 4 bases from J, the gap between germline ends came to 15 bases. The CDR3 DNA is TGTGCCAGCAGCCCCCCGTCGAGGGTTTACGAGCAGTACTTC. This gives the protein CASSPPSRVYEQYF. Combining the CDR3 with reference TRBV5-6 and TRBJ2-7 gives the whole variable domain DAGVTQSPTHLIKTRGQQVTLRCSPKSGHDTVSWYQQALGQGPQFIFQYYEEEERQRGNFPDRFSGHQFPNYSSELNVNALLLGDSALYLCASSPPSRVYEQYFGPGTRLTVT.

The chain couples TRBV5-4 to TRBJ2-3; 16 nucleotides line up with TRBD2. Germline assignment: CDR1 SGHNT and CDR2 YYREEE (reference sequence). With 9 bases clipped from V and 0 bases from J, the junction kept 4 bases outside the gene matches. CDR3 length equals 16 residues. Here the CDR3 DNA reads TGTGCCACCGGGACTAGCGGGGGGGTTAGCACAGATACGCAGTATTTT. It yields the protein CATGTSGGVSTDTQYF.

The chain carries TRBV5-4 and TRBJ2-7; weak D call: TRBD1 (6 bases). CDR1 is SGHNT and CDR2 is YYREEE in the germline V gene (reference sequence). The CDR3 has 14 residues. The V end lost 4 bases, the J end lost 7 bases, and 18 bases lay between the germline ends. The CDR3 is CASSQIGQGREQYF. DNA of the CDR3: TGTGCCAGCAGCCAAATTGGTCAGGGGCGTGAGCAGTACTTC.

The CDR3 loop reads CASSLSRQSNEKLFF. The CDR3 region has the DNA TGTGCCAGCAGCTTAAGTAGACAAAGCAATGAAAAACTGTTTTTT. The rearrangement joins TRBV7-2 to TRBJ1-4; no reliable D call. CDR1 SGHTA and CDR2 FQGNSA come from the germline V gene. V was cut by 2 bases and J by 5 bases, with 12 bases left in between. The CDR3 runs to 15 residues.

The CDR3 is CASSLARVYEQYF. CDR3 sequence (DNA): TGTGCCAGCAGCTTAGCCCGGGTCTACGAGCAGTACTTC. This chain connects TRBV7-2 to TRBJ2-5; D not resolved. The J call may be wrong; the DNA end is better matched by TRBJ2-7. There are 13 residues in the CDR3. From germline, CDR1 is SGHTA and CDR2 FQGNSA.

CDR3 sequence (DNA): TGCAGCGTAGCCCAAGAGACCCAGTACTTC. It is translated as CSVAQETQYF. The gene calls are TRBV29-1 and TRBJ2-5; D unresolved. This CDR3 comprises 10 residues. Trimming removed 6 bases from V and 1 base from J, with 3 bases in between. Looked up from germline, CDR1 is SQVTM and CDR2 is ANQGSEA.

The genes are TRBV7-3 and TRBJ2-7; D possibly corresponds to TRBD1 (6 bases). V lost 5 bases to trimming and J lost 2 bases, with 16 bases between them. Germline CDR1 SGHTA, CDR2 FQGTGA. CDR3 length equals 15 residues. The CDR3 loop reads CASSPGTGRPYEQYF. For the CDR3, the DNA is TGTGCCAGCAGCCCCGGAACAGGGAGACCCTACGAGCAGTACTTC.

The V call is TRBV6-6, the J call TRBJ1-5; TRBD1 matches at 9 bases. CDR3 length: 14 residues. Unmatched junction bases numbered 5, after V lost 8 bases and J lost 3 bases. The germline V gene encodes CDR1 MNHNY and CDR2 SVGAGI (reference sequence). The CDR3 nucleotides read TGTGCCAGCGGCGACAGGGGGGACAATCAGCCCCAGCATTTT. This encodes CASGDRGDNQPQHF.

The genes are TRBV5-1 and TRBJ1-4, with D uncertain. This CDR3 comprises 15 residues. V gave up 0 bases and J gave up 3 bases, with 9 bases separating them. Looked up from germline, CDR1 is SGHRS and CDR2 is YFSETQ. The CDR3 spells CASSLVGSANEKLFF. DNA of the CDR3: TGCGCCAGCAGCTTGGTGGGGAGCGCTAATGAAAAACTGTTTTTT.

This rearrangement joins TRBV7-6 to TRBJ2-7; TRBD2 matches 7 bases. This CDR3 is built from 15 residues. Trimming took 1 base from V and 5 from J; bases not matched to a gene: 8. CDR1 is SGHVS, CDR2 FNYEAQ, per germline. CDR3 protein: CASSLDGGKGNEQYF. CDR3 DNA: TGTGCCAGCAGCTTAGACGGGGGGAAAGGAAACGAGCAGTACTTC.

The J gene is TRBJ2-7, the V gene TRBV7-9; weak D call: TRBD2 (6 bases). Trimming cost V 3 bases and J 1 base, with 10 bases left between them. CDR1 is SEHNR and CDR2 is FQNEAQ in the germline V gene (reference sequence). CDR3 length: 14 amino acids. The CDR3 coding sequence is TGTGCCAGCAGCTTCTCCGGGGGTTCCTACGAGCAGTACTTC. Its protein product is CASSFSGGSYEQYF.

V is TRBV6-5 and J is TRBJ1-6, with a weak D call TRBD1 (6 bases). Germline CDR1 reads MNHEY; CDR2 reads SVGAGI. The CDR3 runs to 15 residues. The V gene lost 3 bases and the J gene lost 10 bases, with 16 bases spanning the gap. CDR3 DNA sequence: TGTGCCAGCAGTTATAAGGGACAAGGCACATCACCCCTCCACTTT. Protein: CASSYKGQGTSPLHF.

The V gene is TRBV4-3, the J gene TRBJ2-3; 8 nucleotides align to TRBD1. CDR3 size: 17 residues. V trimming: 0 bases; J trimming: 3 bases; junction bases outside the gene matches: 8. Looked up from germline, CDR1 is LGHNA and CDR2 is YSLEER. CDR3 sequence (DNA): TGCGCCAGCAGCCAAGATCGGTCCCAGGGGGCTACAGATACGCAGTATTTT. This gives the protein CASSQDRSQGATDTQYF.